One and the same sample provided the 30 T cell receptor beta chains below, sequenced in a study of T cells in Graves' hyperthyroidism and ophthalmopathy. The investigators amplified TCR beta CDR3 regions from RNA transcripts. Using the HTBI primer set, a first-round RT-PCR was run on the TCR CDR3. Each CDR3 protein gets one entry after TCRdb re-called the multiplex PCR reads with MiXCR. Of nearly 250,000 distinct CDR3 sequences in the sample, roughly 15% were seen once. The sequenced sample consisted of blood. Receptors were obtained from a woman aged 18-29 years with Graves' ophthalmopathy.

In this sample, this clonotype turned up many times. V is TRBV20-1 and J is TRBJ2-1, with 9 bases lining up with TRBD2. The CDR3 is 14 residues long. V shed 5 bases and J 6 bases; nucleotides not matched to a gene: 8. CDR1 and CDR2 (germline): DFQATT, SNEGSKA (reference sequence). CDR3 sequence reads: CSADPSGTVNEQFF. CDR3 nucleotide sequence: TGCAGTGCTGACCCTAGCGGGACGGTCAATGAGCAGTTCTTC.

The chain combines TRBV7-9 with TRBJ2-7, with D possibly being TRBD1 or TRBD2 (5 bases each). V lost 3 bases and J lost 2, with 8 bases in between. CDR1 is SEHNR and CDR2 is FQNEAQ in the germline V gene (reference sequence). The CDR3 sequence is 13 residues long. The CDR3, as DNA: TGTGCCAGCAGCTTTGGGACCCCCTACGAGCAGTACTTC. The encoded protein is CASSFGTPYEQYF.

This clonotype was seen repeatedly, ten times or more. The V and J genes are TRBV28 and TRBJ2-1, with no clear D. Germline CDR1 and CDR2: MDHEN and SYDVKM. V lost 6 bases, J lost 8 bases, and 8 bases lay in between. This CDR3 has 11 amino acids. The CDR3 DNA reads as TGTGCCAGCAGCAAGAGGTATGAGCAGTTCTTC. This sequence encodes CASSKRYEQFF.

The sample holds many counts of this clonotype. The CDR3 DNA reads TGTGCCAGCGGTGGGAGCTCCTATAATTCACCCCTCCACTTT. Amino acids: CASGGSSYNSPLHF. J is TRBJ1-6 and V is TRBV6-1; unclear D gene. Germline V lookup: CDR1 MNHNS, CDR2 SASEGT. Deletions cut 8 bases from V and 0 bases from J, with 8 bases between. The CDR3 has 14 amino acids.

This clonotype has at least ten counts. This sequence joins TRBV30 and TRBJ2-5, with no clear D. Germline values: CDR1 GTSNPN, CDR2 SVGIG (reference sequence). This CDR3 has 14 amino acids. The V gene lost 0 bases and the J gene lost 5 bases, with 13 bases spanning the gap. CDR3 region: CAWSVRPRQETQYF. The CDR3 DNA reads as TGTGCCTGGAGTGTGCGGCCGCGTCAGGAGACCCAGTACTTC.

There are many counts of this clonotype. The rearrangement links TRBV5-1 to TRBJ1-4; 7 bases match TRBD1. CDR3 length: 15 amino acids. Germline CDR1 is SGHRS and CDR2 is YFSETQ. The ends lost 0 bases at V and 8 bases at J; junction bases unmatched: 7. The CDR3 protein is CASSLAQGVGEKLFF. The CDR3 coding sequence is TGCGCCAGCAGCTTGGCTCAGGGGGTCGGGGAAAAACTGTTTTTT.

This clonotype was observed at least ten times. The chain links TRBV5-1 to TRBJ2-1; D is possibly TRBD1 (7 bases). The CDR3 is made up of 13 amino acids. Germline lookup yields CDR1 SGHRS and CDR2 YFSETQ. The V end lost 4 bases, the J end lost 7 bases, and 12 bases lay between the germline ends. As DNA, the CDR3 is TGCGCCAGCAGCCCCAGGGGGGAGAATGAGCAGTTCTTC. It translates to CASSPRGENEQFF.

This rearrangement joins TRBV28 to TRBJ2-5, with TRBD2 identical over 9 bases. The CDR3 totals 16 residues. With 3 bases clipped from V and 2 bases from J, the junction kept 7 bases outside the gene matches. In germline, CDR1 is MDHEN, CDR2 SYDVKM. The CDR3 sequence: CASSFPAGGLQETQYF. The DNA for the CDR3 is TGTGCCAGCAGTTTTCCGGCGGGGGGGCTGCAAGAGACCCAGTACTTC.

There are many counts of this clonotype. The chain uses TRBV18 and TRBJ1-5; 7 bases line up with TRBD1. CDR3 size: 14 residues. V shed 4 bases, J shed 7 bases, and the junction held 7 bases outside the gene matches. Germline V gene lookup returns CDR1 KGHSH and CDR2 LQKENI. CDR3 coding DNA: TGTGCCAGCTCACACAGGGGAGCAGTCCAGCCCCAGCATTTT. Protein sequence: CASSHRGAVQPQHF.

In this sample, this clonotype turned up a few times. The rearrangement joins TRBV19 to TRBJ2-1, with D perhaps TRBD2 (6 bases). V was pared by 3 bases and J by 4 bases, with 13 bases between. The CDR3 covers 15 residues. The germline CDR1 and CDR2 sequences are LNHDA and SQIVND (reference sequence). CDR3 in DNA: TGTGCCAGTAGTATCAATAGCGGCACTTACAATGAGCAGTTCTTC. Protein product: CASSINSGTYNEQFF.

This clonotype was found many times. The chain links TRBV7-9 to TRBJ1-3, with a tentative D call TRBD1 (5 bases). The CDR3 spans 16 residues. V gave up 0 bases and J gave up 2 bases, with 11 bases separating them. Germline assignment: CDR1 SEHNR and CDR2 FQNEAQ (reference sequence). CDR3 nucleotide sequence: TGTGCCAGCAGCTTAGCGTGGGGGGATCCTGGAAACACCATATATTTT. This sequence encodes CASSLAWGDPGNTIYF.

This clonotype appeared many times. V and J are TRBV11-2 and TRBJ2-5; 12 nucleotides match TRBD2. Trimming removed 5 bases from V and 5 bases from J; junction bases left unmatched: 9. Germline V lookup: CDR1 SGHAT, CDR2 FQNNGV. This CDR3 is built from 16 residues. The CDR3: CASSPRLAGEGETQYF. The CDR3 DNA reads as TGTGCCAGCAGCCCACGACTAGCGGGAGAGGGGGAGACCCAGTACTTC.

This clonotype has at least ten counts. This sequence joins TRBV5-6 and TRBJ2-5; D remains ambiguous. The V gene's germline CDR1 is SGHDT and CDR2 YYEEEE. Between the trimmed V and J ends, which lost 5 bases and 1 base, there was a span of 12 bases. This CDR3 has 14 amino acids. The CDR3 bases are TGTGCCAGCAGGCCGGCAGAAACCCAAGAGACCCAGTACTTC. Amino acids: CASRPAETQETQYF.

This clonotype was detected many times. A junction end diverges from the germline sequence, so it may reflect a read error. V and J are TRBV12-3 or TRBV12-4 and TRBJ1-1; D not resolved. This CDR3 contains 14 residues. CDR3 sequence (DNA): TGTGCCAGCAGTTTCCTCGGACCCAACACTGAAGCTCTCTTT. Translation: CASSFLGPNTEALF.

Ten or more counts support this clonotype. The genes are TRBV20-1 and TRBJ2-7, with unresolved D. The ends were cut back, 0 bases at V and 0 bases at J, with 12 bases in the middle. Per germline, CDR1 DFQATT and CDR2 SNEGSKA (reference sequence). The CDR3 contains 15 residues. CDR3 in DNA: TGCAGTGCTAGAGATTCCGAACAGACCTCCTACGAGCAGTACTTC. Amino acids: CSARDSEQTSYEQYF.

The chain employs TRBV5-4 and TRBJ2-5, with a tentative D call TRBD1 (6 bases). The CDR3 length is 13 residues. Germline V gene lookup returns CDR1 SGHNT and CDR2 YYREEE (reference sequence). The V end lost 1 base, the J end lost 4 bases, and 8 bases lay between the germline ends. The CDR3 DNA sequence: TGTGCCAGCAGCTTGCCAGGGGTAGAGACCCAGTACTTC. Translating gives CASSLPGVETQYF.

The sample holds many counts of this clonotype. This chain uses TRBV7-6 with TRBJ1-1, with 8 positions matching TRBD1. V shed 1 base and J 5 bases; nucleotides not matched to a gene: 6. The V gene's germline CDR1 is SGHVS and CDR2 FNYEAQ. This CDR3 comprises 15 residues. The CDR3 DNA sequence: TGTGCCAGCAGCTTAGGGACAGGGTCTAGGACTGAAGCTTTCTTT. This codes for CASSLGTGSRTEAFF.

This clonotype was seen ten or more times. The chain combines TRBV7-2 with TRBJ1-2, with D possibly TRBD1 on 5 matching bases. CDR1 is SGHTA and CDR2 is FQGNSA in the germline V gene. V lost 6 bases to trimming and J lost 2 bases, with 10 bases between them. The CDR3 extends over 13 amino acids. CDR3 nucleotide sequence: TGTGCCAGCAGGGGGGGGGGGAACTATGGCTACACCTTC. This encodes CASRGGGNYGYTF.

This clonotype was counted between two and nine times. The gene calls are TRBV15 and TRBJ2-3; 12 nucleotides align to TRBD2. Germline loops: CDR1 LNHNV, CDR2 YYDKDF (reference sequence). The CDR3 length is 15 residues. J gave up 4 bases and V 2 bases, and 1 base lay outside the gene matches. CDR3 amino acids: CATSRLAGGPDTQYF. The CDR3 DNA follows: TGTGCCACCAGCAGACTAGCGGGGGGGCCAGATACGCAGTATTTT.

On this clonotype itself: One end of the junction varies from germline; a read error may be responsible. The chain recombines TRBV19 with TRBJ2-2; 11 nucleotides align to TRBD2. This CDR3 contains 17 residues. CDR1 and CDR2 from the germline V gene are LNHDA and SQIVND (reference sequence). Here the CDR3 reads CASSIGLAGMNTGELSF. Here the CDR3 DNA reads TGTGCCAGTAGTATAGGACTAGCGGGGATGAACACCGGGGAGCTGTCTTTT. Complete variable domain (other parts from reference TRBV19 and TRBJ2-2): DGGITQSPKYLFRKEGQNVTLSCEQNLNHDAMYWYRQDPGQGLRLIYYSQIVNDFQKGDIAEGYSVSREKKESFPLTVTSAQKNPTAFYLCASSIGLAGMNTGELSFGEGSRLTVL.

This clonotype was seen many times. This rearrangement joins TRBV6-2 or TRBV6-3 to TRBJ2-1, with a tentative D call TRBD2 (7 bases). With 2 bases removed from V and 10 bases from J, the gap between germline ends came to 12 bases. The CDR3 sequence is 13 residues long. The germline CDR1 and CDR2 sequences are MNHEY and SVGEGT. The CDR3 nucleotides are TGTGCCAGCAGTTACAGGGGGGGGGGGGAGCAGTTCTTC. Translation: CASSYRGGGEQFF.

This chain joins TRBV12-3 or TRBV12-4 and TRBJ2-7; D unresolved. The V end was cut by 3 bases, the J end by 0 bases, with 18 bases between. The CDR3 sequence is 17 residues long. The CDR3 region is CASSLPGRAQSSYEQYF. The CDR3 coding sequence is TGTGCCAGCAGTTTGCCGGGCCGGGCGCAAAGCTCCTACGAGCAGTACTTC.

CDR3 sequence (DNA): TGTGCCAGCAACCCAACGGTGAGGACTAGCGGCTGGGGGGAGCAGTACTTC. This sequence encodes CASNPTVRTSGWGEQYF. This chain joins TRBV28 and TRBJ2-7; 10 nucleotides align to TRBD2. CDR1 is MDHEN, CDR2 SYDVKM, per germline. This CDR3 has 17 amino acids. The trim removed 7 bases at V and 7 bases at J, leaving 19 bases unmatched.

V is TRBV20-1 and J is TRBJ1-2, with a possible D match to TRBD1 (6 bases). Trimming took 5 bases from V and 5 from J, leaving 21 bases between them. The germline V gene has CDR1 DFQATT and CDR2 SNEGSKA (reference sequence). The CDR3 is made up of 15 amino acids. The CDR3 loop is CSAPGGDIGLYGYTF. CDR3 nucleotide sequence: TGCAGTGCTCCTGGGGGGGACATCGGGCTATATGGCTACACCTTC.

The chain couples TRBV28 to TRBJ2-5, with 14 bases that match TRBD2. The germline V gene encodes CDR1 MDHEN and CDR2 SYDVKM. After removal of 7 bases from V and 6 bases from J, the junction contained 13 bases not matched to a gene. CDR3 length equals 17 residues. CDR3 in amino acids: CASNPTVRTSGGKTQYF. The CDR3 DNA sequence: TGTGCCAGCAACCCAACGGTGAGGACTAGCGGGGGGAAGACCCAGTACTTC.

Ten or more counts support this clonotype. The V gene is TRBV28, the J gene TRBJ1-6; D gene unclear. In germline, CDR1 is MDHEN, CDR2 SYDVKM. CDR3 size: 14 residues. V was shortened by 3 bases and J by 8 bases, with 11 bases between the two germline ends. The CDR3 DNA reads as TGTGCCAGCAGTTTTAACACGGCCCATTCACCCCTCCACTTT. It yields the protein CASSFNTAHSPLHF.

The chain employs TRBV29-1 and TRBJ1-1; D not resolved. The CDR3 contains 14 residues. V was cut by 5 bases and J by 2 bases, with 15 bases left in between. Germline CDR1 reads SQVTM; CDR2 reads ANQGSEA. CDR3 sequence reads: CSVRPDPINTEAFF. CDR3 nucleotides: TGCAGCGTTAGGCCAGACCCCATCAACACTGAAGCTTTCTTT.

This clonotype was picked up many times. The chain joins TRBV20-1 to TRBJ1-1; D not certain. Germline V lookup: CDR1 DFQATT, CDR2 SNEGSKA (reference sequence). The CDR3 is made up of 17 amino acids. Trimming left V 6 bases short and J 1 base short, with 24 bases between. CDR3 in DNA: TGCAGTGCAAGACCCGAAAAAATGGGAGGGTGGAACACTGAAGCTTTCTTT. Amino acids: CSARPEKMGGWNTEAFF.

This clonotype was seen at least ten times. The CDR3 here is CASSLRQGPEQYF. As DNA, the CDR3 is TGTGCCAGCAGTTTACGACAGGGTCCCGAGCAGTACTTC. The V gene is TRBV27, the J gene TRBJ2-7; 7 bases match TRBD1. V dropped 2 bases and J dropped 6; count of bases not matched to a gene: 4. CDR3 length: 13 amino acids. CDR1 and CDR2 (germline): MNHEY, SMNVEV (reference sequence).

CDR3 bases: TGCGCCAGCAGTGATAGGGTCCGGAGCTCCTACAATGAGCAGTTCTTC. This translates into CASSDRVRSSYNEQFF. The V gene is TRBV10-1, the J gene TRBJ2-1; D is unclear. The CDR3 is 16 amino acids. Deletions cut 3 bases from V and 0 bases from J, with 12 bases between. The germline V gene encodes CDR1 WNHNN and CDR2 SYGVQD (reference sequence).